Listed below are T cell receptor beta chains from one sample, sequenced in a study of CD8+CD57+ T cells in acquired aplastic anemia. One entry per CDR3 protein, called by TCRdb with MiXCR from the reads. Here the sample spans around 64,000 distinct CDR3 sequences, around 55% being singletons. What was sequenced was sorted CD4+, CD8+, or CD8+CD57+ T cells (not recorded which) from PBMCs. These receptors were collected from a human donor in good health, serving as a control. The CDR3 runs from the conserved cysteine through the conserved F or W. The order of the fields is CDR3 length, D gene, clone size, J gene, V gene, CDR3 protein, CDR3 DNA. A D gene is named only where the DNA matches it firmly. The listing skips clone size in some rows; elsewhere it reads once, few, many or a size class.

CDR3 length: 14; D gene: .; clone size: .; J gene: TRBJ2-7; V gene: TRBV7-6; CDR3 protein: CASSSSPSSYEQYF; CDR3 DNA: TGTGCCAGCAGCTCCAGCCCCAGCTCCTACGAGCAGTACTTC
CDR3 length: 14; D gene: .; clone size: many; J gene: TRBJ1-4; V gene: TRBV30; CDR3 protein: CAWSVKATNEKLFF; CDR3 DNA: TGTGCCTGGAGTGTTAAAGCAACTAATGAAAAACTGTTTTTT
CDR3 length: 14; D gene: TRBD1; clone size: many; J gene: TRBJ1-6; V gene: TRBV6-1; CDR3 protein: CASRPDRVNSPLHF; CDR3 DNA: TGTGCCAGCAGGCCGGACAGGGTTAATTCACCCCTCCACTTT
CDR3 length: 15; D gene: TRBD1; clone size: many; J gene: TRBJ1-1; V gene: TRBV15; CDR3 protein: CATSTPWAGGTEAFF; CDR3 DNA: TGTGCCACCAGCACACCCTGGGCAGGGGGGACTGAAGCTTTCTTT
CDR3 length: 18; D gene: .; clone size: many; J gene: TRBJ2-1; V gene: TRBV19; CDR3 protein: CASSIDPGLALSYNEQFF; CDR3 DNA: TGTGCCAGTAGTATAGATCCGGGGCTAGCGCTCTCCTACAATGAGCAGTTCTTC
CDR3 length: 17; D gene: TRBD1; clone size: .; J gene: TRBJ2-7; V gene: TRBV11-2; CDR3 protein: CASSLGLGGPSSYEQYF; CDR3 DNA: TGTGCCAGCAGCTTAGGCCTAGGGGGCCCTAGCTCCTACGAGCAGTACTTC
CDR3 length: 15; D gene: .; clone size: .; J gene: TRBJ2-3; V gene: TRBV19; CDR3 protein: CASSPWRLRADTQYF; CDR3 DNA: TGTGCCAGTAGCCCCTGGAGGCTTCGCGCAGATACGCAGTATTTT
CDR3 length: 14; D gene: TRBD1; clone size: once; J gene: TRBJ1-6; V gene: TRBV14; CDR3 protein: CASSNMDRNSPLHF; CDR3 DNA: TGTGCCAGCAGCAATATGGACAGGAATTCACCCCTCCACTTT
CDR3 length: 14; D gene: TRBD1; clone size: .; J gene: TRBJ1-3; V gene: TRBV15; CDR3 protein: CATSSRDRGNTIYF; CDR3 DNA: TGTGCCACCAGCAGCCGGGACAGAGGAAACACCATATATTTT
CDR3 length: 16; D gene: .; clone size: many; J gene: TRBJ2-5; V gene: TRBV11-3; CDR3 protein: CASSLDGHILGETQYF; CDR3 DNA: TGTGCCAGCAGCTTAGATGGTCACATCCTCGGGGAGACCCAGTACTTC
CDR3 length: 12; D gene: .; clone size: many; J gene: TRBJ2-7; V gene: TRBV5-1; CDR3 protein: CASSADFYEQYF; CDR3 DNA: TGCGCCAGCAGCGCCGACTTCTACGAGCAGTACTTC
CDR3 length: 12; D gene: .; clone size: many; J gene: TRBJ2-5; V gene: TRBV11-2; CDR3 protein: CASNNLQETQYF; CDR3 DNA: TGTGCCAGCAACAATCTTCAAGAGACCCAGTACTTC
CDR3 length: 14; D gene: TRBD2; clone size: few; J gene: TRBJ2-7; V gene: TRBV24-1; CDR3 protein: CATSDPSAGNEQYF; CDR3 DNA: TGTGCCACCAGTGACCCCTCAGCGGGGAACGAGCAGTACTTC
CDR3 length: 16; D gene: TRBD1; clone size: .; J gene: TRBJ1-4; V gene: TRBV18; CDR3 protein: CASSPPPRDRGGKLFF; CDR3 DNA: TGTGCCAGCTCACCGCCCCCGAGGGACAGGGGCGGAAAACTGTTTTTT
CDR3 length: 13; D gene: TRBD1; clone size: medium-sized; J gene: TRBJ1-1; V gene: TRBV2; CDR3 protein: CASNRDRNTEAFF; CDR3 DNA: TGTGCCAGCAACCGGGACAGAAACACTGAAGCTTTCTTT
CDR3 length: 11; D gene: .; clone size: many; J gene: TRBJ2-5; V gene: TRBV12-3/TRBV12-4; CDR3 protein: CASSIQETQYF; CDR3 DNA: TGTGCCAGCAGCATCCAAGAGACCCAGTACTTC
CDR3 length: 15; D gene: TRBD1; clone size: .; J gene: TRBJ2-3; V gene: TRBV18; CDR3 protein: CASSFVGTGTDTQYF; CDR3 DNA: TGTGCCAGCTCCTTCGTGGGGACAGGCACAGATACGCAGTATTTT
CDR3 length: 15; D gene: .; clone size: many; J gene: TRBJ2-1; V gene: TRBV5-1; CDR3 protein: CASSKTQSSYNEQFF; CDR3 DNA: TGCGCCAGCAGCAAAACGCAGAGCTCCTACAATGAGCAGTTCTTC
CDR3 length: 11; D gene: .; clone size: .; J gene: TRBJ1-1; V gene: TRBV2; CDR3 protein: CASREDSEAFF; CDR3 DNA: TGTGCCAGCAGAGAGGACAGTGAAGCTTTCTTT
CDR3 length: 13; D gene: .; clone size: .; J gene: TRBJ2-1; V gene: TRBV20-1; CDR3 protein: CSARDRGINEQFF; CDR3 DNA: TGCAGTGCTAGAGATCGGGGAATCAATGAGCAGTTCTTC
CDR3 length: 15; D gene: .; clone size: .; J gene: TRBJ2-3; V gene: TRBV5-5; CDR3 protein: CASSMTIGSTDTQYF; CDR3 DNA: TGTGCCAGCAGCATGACTATCGGGAGCACAGATACGCAGTATTTT
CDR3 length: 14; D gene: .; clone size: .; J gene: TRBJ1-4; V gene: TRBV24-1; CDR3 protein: CATSAVGVSEKLFF; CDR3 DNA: TGTGCCACCAGTGCCGTGGGAGTGAGTGAAAAACTGTTTTTT
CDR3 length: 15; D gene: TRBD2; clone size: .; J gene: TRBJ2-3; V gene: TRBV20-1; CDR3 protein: CSAPLAGEGTDTQYF; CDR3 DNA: TGCAGTGCTCCGCTAGCGGGAGAGGGCACAGATACGCAGTATTTT
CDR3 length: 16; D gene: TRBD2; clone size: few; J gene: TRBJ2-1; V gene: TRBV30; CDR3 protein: CAWSVVAGGPGSEQFF; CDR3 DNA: TGTGCCTGGAGTGTGGTAGCGGGAGGGCCGGGATCTGAGCAGTTCTTC
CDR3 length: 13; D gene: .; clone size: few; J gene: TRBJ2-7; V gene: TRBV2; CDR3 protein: CASSRVGDYEQYF; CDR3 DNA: TGTGCCAGCTCGAGGGTGGGGGACTACGAGCAGTACTTC
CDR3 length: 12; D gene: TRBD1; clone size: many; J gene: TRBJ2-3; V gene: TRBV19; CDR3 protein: CASGQGADTQYF; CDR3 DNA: TGTGCCAGTGGACAGGGGGCAGATACGCAGTATTTT
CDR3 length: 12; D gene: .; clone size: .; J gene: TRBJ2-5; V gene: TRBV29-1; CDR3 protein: CSVLALVETQYF; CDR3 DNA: TGCAGCGTGCTGGCCCTCGTAGAGACCCAGTACTTC
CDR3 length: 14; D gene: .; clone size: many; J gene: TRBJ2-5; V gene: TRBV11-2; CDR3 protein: CASSSASSVGTQYF; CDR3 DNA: TGTGCCAGCAGCTCCGCCTCTAGTGTCGGGACCCAGTACTTC
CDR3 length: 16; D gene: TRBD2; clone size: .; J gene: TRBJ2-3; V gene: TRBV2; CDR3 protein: CASSETSGSGTDTQYF; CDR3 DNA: TGTGCCAGCAGTGAGACTAGCGGGAGTGGCACAGATACGCAGTATTTT